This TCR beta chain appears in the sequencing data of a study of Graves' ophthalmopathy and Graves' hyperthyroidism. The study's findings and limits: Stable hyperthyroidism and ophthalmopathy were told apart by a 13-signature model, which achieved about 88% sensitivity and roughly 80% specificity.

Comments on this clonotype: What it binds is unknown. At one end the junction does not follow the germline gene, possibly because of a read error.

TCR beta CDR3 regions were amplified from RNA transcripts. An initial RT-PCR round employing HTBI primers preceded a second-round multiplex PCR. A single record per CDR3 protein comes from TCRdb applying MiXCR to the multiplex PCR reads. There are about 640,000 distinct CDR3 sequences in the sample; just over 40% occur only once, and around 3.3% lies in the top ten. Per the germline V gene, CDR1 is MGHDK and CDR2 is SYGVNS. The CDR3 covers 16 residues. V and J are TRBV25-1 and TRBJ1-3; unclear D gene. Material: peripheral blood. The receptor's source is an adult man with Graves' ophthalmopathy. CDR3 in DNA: TGCGCCAGCAGCCACCCCACGGTCAACTCTGGAAACACCATATATTTT. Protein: CASSHPTVNSGNTIYF.